This TCR beta chain was retrieved from a study of identical twins. V was shortened by 0 bases and J by 0 bases, with 12 bases between the two germline ends. CDR3 size: 16 residues. Germline CDR1 SGHVS, CDR2 FQNEAQ. A universal primer site was incorporated via template switching, and the cDNA contained unique molecular identifiers. A single record per CDR3 protein comes from TCRdb applying MiXCR to the 5' RACE reads. The data hold about 340,000 distinct CDR3 sequences, with 12% observed a single time. In regard to this clonotype: Its antigen is as yet unknown.

Study results and limitations: Twin pairs' shared out-of-frame alpha sequences were enriched in low generation probability. In monozygotic twins, models underestimated the sharing of out-of-frame TCR alpha.

Another study also made use of these data, one on yellow fever vaccine responses in identical twins. Per that study: Twins reportedly mounted vaccine T cell responses that seemed partly convergent, partly personalized.

Sequenced sample: CD8+ T cells sorted from blood. This TCR was recovered from a woman aged 18-29 years in good health. The chain carries TRBV7-8 and TRBJ2-7; no clear D. The CDR3 DNA reads TGTGCCAGCAGCTTAGCCAGGACCCAACCCTCCTACGAGCAGTACTTC. Translated, it gives CASSLARTQPSYEQYF.